This is a list of T cell receptor beta chains from one sample in a study of blood T cell repertoires in COVID-19. Generated by immunoSEQ multiplex PCR, the TCRdb table keeps only in-frame clones and is missing some. The table records roughly 310,000 clones, around 87% of them present only once. Sequences were obtained from peripheral blood. These receptors originate from a woman aged 50 to 60 with active or convalescent COVID-19. The CDR3 runs from the conserved cysteine through the conserved F or W. The D gene is left open where the match is weak. Size is omitted from some rows. Given values are once, few, many or a class for expanded clones.

CDR3	DNA	V	J	D	size
CASSLDPGTVAATNEKLFF	TGTGCCAGCAGCTTGGATCCCGGGACAGTTGCCGCAACTAATGAAAAACTGTTTTTT	TRBV5-5	TRBJ1-4	TRBD1	NA
CASSLPRGTQYF	TGTGCCAGCAGCTTGCCTCGAGGGACCCAGTACTTC	TRBV5-8	TRBJ2-5	NA	NA
CASSLGSGGDYGYTF	TGTGCCAGCAGCTTGGGTTCAGGAGGGGACTATGGCTACACCTTC	TRBV5-5	TRBJ1-2	NA	NA
CASSLQDRGQSRGYGYTF	TGTGCCAGCAGCCTACAAGACAGGGGGCAATCTAGGGGCTATGGCTACACCTTC	TRBV3-1/TRBV3-2	TRBJ1-2	TRBD1	medium-sized
CASSRTTTNTGELFF	TGCGCCAGCAGCCGGACAACTACGAACACCGGGGAGCTGTTTTTT	TRBV5-1	TRBJ2-2	NA	few
CSVTGESEDTIYF	TGCAGCGTAACAGGGGAGTCGGAGGACACCATATATTTT	TRBV29-1	TRBJ1-3	TRBD1	NA
CASSSQVRGRGYGYTF	TGCGCCAGCAGCTCCCAGGTCCGGGGCAGGGGCTATGGCTACACCTTC	TRBV5-1	TRBJ1-2	NA	few
CASSPGEGELFF	TGTGCCAGCAGCCCGGGTGAGGGGGAGCTGTTTTTT	TRBV9	TRBJ2-2	NA	once
CSASPAGQGNGELFF	TGCAGTGCTAGTCCCGCGGGACAGGGGAACGGGGAGCTGTTTTTT	TRBV20-1	TRBJ2-2	TRBD1	NA
CASSLNANEKLFF	TGTGCCAGCAGCCTTAATGCTAATGAAAAACTGTTTTTT	TRBV28	TRBJ1-4	NA	NA
CASSWDRVNTEAFF	TGTGCCAGCAGCTGGGACAGGGTGAACACTGAAGCTTTCTTT	TRBV11-2	TRBJ1-1	TRBD1	NA
CASSLDSSYEQYF	TGTGCCAGCAGCCTGGACAGCTCCTACGAGCAGTACTTC	TRBV7-2	TRBJ2-7	NA	once
CATSRDTVMETQYF	TGTGCCACCAGCAGAGATACAGTAATGGAGACCCAGTACTTC	TRBV15	TRBJ2-5	NA	NA
CASSARTSGIDNEQFF	TGTGCCAGCAGTGCCAGAACTAGCGGGATTGACAATGAGCAGTTCTTC	TRBV6-1	TRBJ2-1	TRBD2	NA
CSVVSSGANEQFF	TGCAGCGTTGTATCTAGCGGGGCCAATGAGCAGTTCTTC	TRBV29-1	TRBJ2-1	TRBD2	NA
CASNPSTNYGYTF	TGTGCCAGCAACCCCAGTACTAACTATGGCTACACCTTC	TRBV28	TRBJ1-2	NA	NA
CASSPSDSRNNSPLHF	TGTGCCAGCTCACCTTCGGACAGCCGTAATAATTCACCCCTCCACTTT	TRBV18	TRBJ1-6	NA	NA
CASSPGRDSSDREKLFF	TGTGCCAGCAGCCCGGGGAGGGACTCTTCCGATAGGGAAAAACTGTTTTTT	TRBV7-9	TRBJ1-4	NA	NA
CASSPQNGANVLTF	TGTGCCAGCAGCCCCCAAAATGGGGCCAACGTCCTGACTTTC	TRBV7-3	TRBJ2-6	NA	NA
CASSFQGSEAFF	TGTGCCAGCAGCTTCCAGGGCTCTGAAGCTTTCTTT	TRBV7-3	TRBJ1-1	NA	NA
CASSPRLAGGTDTQYF	TGTGCCAGCTCACCACGACTAGCGGGGGGCACAGATACGCAGTATTTT	TRBV18	TRBJ2-3	TRBD2	NA
CASSQGGGYEQFF	TGTGCCAGCAGCCAAGGTGGGGGCTATGAGCAGTTCTTC	TRBV3-1/TRBV3-2	TRBJ2-1	NA	NA
CASSLSGQLMNTEAFF	TGTGCCAGCAGTTTATCGGGACAGTTAATGAACACTGAAGCTTTCTTT	TRBV28	TRBJ1-1	TRBD1	few
CASSQDGSPQHF	TGCGCCAGCAGCCAAGATGGGAGTCCCCAGCATTTT	TRBV4-1	TRBJ1-5	NA	NA
CASSQTPGSLYGYTF	TGTGCCAGCAGCCAGACCCCAGGGTCTCTATATGGCTACACCTTC	TRBV11-2	TRBJ1-2	NA	NA
CASSSGTMNTGELFF	TGTGCCAGCAGCTCCGGGACTATGAACACCGGGGAGCTGTTTTTT	TRBV5-4	TRBJ2-2	TRBD2	few
CASSFDGFSYEQYF	TGTGCCAGCAGTTTTGACGGGTTCTCCTACGAGCAGTACTTC	TRBV27	TRBJ2-7	NA	NA
CASSQEVGLRDTEAFF	TGTGCCAGCAGCCAAGAGGTAGGACTACGCGACACTGAAGCTTTCTTT	TRBV14	TRBJ1-1	NA	NA
CASSQRVSVSPLHF	TGTGCCAGCAGCCAGAGGGTGTCGGTTTCACCCCTCCACTTT	TRBV3-1/TRBV3-2	TRBJ1-6	NA	NA
CASSHTGTGDEKLFF	TGTGCCAGCAGTCATACCGGGACAGGGGATGAAAAACTGTTTTTT	TRBV28	TRBJ1-4	TRBD1	NA
CASSYLGAGAVGYTF	TGTGCCAGCAGTTACCTCGGGGCAGGGGCGGTTGGCTACACCTTC	TRBV6-5	TRBJ1-2	NA	NA
CATSRDQAGRDIYF	TGTGCCACCAGCAGAGATCAGGCAGGCAGAGACATATATTTT	TRBV15	TRBJ1-3	NA	NA
CASSPSRTVRGQPQHF	TGTGCCAGCAGTCCATCTCGGACGGTCCGGGGGCAGCCCCAGCATTTT	TRBV28	TRBJ1-5	NA	NA
CASSYSEKAGDYEQYF	TGTGCCAGCAGTTACTCGGAGAAAGCGGGGGACTACGAGCAGTACTTC	TRBV6-2/TRBV6-3	TRBJ2-7	TRBD2	NA
CASRQRTGSYYGYTF	TGTGCCAGTAGGCAACGTACAGGGAGTTACTATGGCTACACCTTC	TRBV19	TRBJ1-2	NA	NA
CASSFAPFTSGTLKSSYNSPLHF	TGCGCCAGCAGCTTTGCCCCGTTTACCTCCGGGACACTAAAGAGCTCCTATAATTCACCCCTCCACTTT	TRBV5-1	TRBJ1-6	NA	NA
CASSGRDSRTQYF	TGTGCCAGCAGCGGGCGGGACTCCCGTACGCAGTATTTT	TRBV7-2	TRBJ2-3	NA	NA
CASSQVVRDLYEQYF	TGCGCCAGCAGTCAAGTGGTCCGGGATCTCTACGAGCAGTACTTC	TRBV23-1	TRBJ2-7	NA	NA
CASSLTAGNYEQYF	TGTGCCAGCAGTTTAACGGCGGGCAACTACGAGCAGTACTTC	TRBV28	TRBJ2-7	NA	NA
CASSFRGGSYEQYF	TGTGCCAGCAGTTTCAGGGGTGGCTCCTACGAGCAGTACTTC	TRBV28	TRBJ2-7	NA	NA
CASSREPTYRDQGYTF	TGTGCCAGCAGCCGCGAACCCACCTACAGGGACCAGGGCTACACCTTC	TRBV11-2	TRBJ1-2	NA	NA
CASSQSSGNTIYF	TGTGCCAGCAGCCAATCCTCTGGAAACACCATATATTTT	TRBV7-3	TRBJ1-3	NA	NA
CAWRPSGVNYGYTF	TGTGCCTGGAGACCCTCAGGGGTAAACTATGGCTACACCTTC	TRBV30	TRBJ1-2	NA	NA
CATSRDRTGRNTQYF	TGTGCCACCAGCAGAGATCGGACAGGGAGGAATACGCAGTATTTT	TRBV15	TRBJ2-3	TRBD1	once
CASRGGTNYGYTF	TGTGCCAGCAGGGGAGGGACTAACTATGGCTACACCTTC	TRBV12-3/TRBV12-4	TRBJ1-2	NA	NA
CASSLGTGWKTDTQYF	TGTGCCAGCAGCTTGGGGACAGGGTGGAAGACAGATACGCAGTATTTT	TRBV7-3	TRBJ2-3	TRBD1	NA
CASCSAGSYNEQFF	TGTGCCAGCTGCAGCGCCGGCTCCTACAATGAGCAGTTCTTC	TRBV6-5	TRBJ2-1	NA	NA
CASSLAGGLNNEQFF	TGTGCCAGCAGTTTAGCGGGAGGTCTTAACAATGAGCAGTTCTTC	TRBV7-9	TRBJ2-1	TRBD2	NA
CASSPQGATGGTEAFF	TGCGCCAGCAGCCCACAGGGGGCGACCGGAGGCACTGAAGCTTTCTTT	TRBV4-1	TRBJ1-1	TRBD1	NA
CASSAQWTSGYTGELFF	TGTGCCAGCAGCGCACAGTGGACTAGCGGCTACACCGGGGAGCTGTTTTTT	TRBV9	TRBJ2-2	TRBD2	NA
CASSLQGGTEAFF	TGTGCCAGCAGTTTACAAGGGGGCACTGAAGCTTTCTTT	TRBV28	TRBJ1-1	NA	few
CASSPWTGQETQYF	TGTGCCAGCTCACCCTGGACAGGTCAAGAGACCCAGTACTTC	TRBV18	TRBJ2-5	TRBD1	NA
CASSAFGTGPYEQYF	TGTGCCAGCAGTGCGTTCGGGACAGGCCCCTACGAGCAGTACTTC	TRBV6-2/TRBV6-3	TRBJ2-7	TRBD1	NA
CSVDGSEAFF	TGCAGCGTTGATGGCTCTGAAGCTTTCTTT	TRBV29-1	TRBJ1-1	NA	NA